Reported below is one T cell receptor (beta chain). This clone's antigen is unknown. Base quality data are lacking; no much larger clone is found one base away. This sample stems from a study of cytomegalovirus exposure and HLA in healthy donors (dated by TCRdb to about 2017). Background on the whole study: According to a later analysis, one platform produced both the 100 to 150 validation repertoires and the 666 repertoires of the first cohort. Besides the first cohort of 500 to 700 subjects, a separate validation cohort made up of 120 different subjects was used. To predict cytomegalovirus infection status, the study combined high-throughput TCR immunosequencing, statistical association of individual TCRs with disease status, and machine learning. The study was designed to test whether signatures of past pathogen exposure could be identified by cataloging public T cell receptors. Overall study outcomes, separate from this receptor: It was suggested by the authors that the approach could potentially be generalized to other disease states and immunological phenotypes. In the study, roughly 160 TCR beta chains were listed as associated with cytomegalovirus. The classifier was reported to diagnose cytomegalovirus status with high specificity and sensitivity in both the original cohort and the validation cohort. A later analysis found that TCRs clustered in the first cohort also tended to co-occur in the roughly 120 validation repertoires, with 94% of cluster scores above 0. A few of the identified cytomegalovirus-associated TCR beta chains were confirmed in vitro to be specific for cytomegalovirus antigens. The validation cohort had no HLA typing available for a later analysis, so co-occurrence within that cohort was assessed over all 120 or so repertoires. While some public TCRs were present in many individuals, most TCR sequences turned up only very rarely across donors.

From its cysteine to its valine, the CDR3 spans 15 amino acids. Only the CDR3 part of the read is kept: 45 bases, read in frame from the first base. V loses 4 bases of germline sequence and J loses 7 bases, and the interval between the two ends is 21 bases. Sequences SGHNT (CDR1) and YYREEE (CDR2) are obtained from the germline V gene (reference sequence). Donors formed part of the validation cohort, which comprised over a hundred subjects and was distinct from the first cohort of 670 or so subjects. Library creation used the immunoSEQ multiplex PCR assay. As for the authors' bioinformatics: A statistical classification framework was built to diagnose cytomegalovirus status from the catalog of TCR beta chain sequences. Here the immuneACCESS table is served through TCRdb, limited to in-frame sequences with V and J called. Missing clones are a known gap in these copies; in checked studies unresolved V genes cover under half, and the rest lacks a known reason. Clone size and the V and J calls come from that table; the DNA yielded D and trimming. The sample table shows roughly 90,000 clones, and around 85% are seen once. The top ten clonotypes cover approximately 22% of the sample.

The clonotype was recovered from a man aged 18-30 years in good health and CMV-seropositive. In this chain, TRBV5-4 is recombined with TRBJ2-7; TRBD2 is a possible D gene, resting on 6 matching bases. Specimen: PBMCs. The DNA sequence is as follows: TGTGCCAGCAGCCCATCCCCAAGACTAGTAGAGGAGCAGTACGTC. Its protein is CASSPSPRLVEEQYV.